The source of this T cell receptor (beta chain) is a study of T cell changes during pregnancy in multiple sclerosis. The method was immunoSEQ multiplex PCR; TCRdb's version includes in-frame clones alone and lacks a portion of them. The repertoire holds 12,000 or so clones, with 85% to 95% as singletons. Trimming stripped 3 bases from V and 5 bases from J, with 14 bases between. The length of the CDR3 is 14 residues. The V gene's germline CDR1 is MNHEY and CDR2 SVGAGI. The sequence derives from a female donor with multiple sclerosis, enrolled in a pregnancy study. The material sequenced was CD4+ T cells from peripheral blood mononuclear cells, taken before pregnancy. The chain employs TRBV6-5 and TRBJ2-7; no clear D gene. CDR3 sequence: CASSYMPRSNEQYF. The CDR3 bases are TGTGCCAGCAGTTATATGCCCCGGAGTAACGAGCAGTACTTC.